These 13 T cell receptor beta chains came from one sample sequenced in a study of radiotherapy plus CTLA-4 blockade in lung cancer. Repertoires were generated with immunoSEQ multiplex PCR, while TCRdb's copy carries only in-frame clones and drops some. The data hold roughly 55,000 clones, with around three quarters observed a single time. The sequencing used peripheral blood, collected from a patient treated with radiotherapy plus ipilimumab. The receptors originated from a human donor with non-small cell lung cancer whose response to radiotherapy plus ipilimumab could not be evaluated.

The chain recombines TRBV5-1 with TRBJ2-7, with TRBD1 matching 7 bases. Germline V gene data show CDR1 as SGHRS and CDR2 as YFSETQ. This CDR3 spans 13 amino acids. Germline trimming cut 0 bases from V and 5 bases from J; bases unmatched to any gene: 2. The CDR3: CASSLGQGDEQYF. CDR3 DNA sequence: TGCGCCAGCAGCTTGGGACAGGGCGACGAGCAGTACTTC.

The chain has TRBV9 and TRBJ2-2, with D possibly matching TRBD2 (7 bases). The V gene's germline CDR1 is SGDLS and CDR2 YYNGEE. The CDR3 sequence is 15 residues long. Deletions cut 3 bases from V and 4 bases from J, with 13 bases between. CDR3 nucleotide sequence: TGTGCCAGCAGCGGACGGGGGGCGGGCACCGGGGAGCTGTTTTTT. It yields the protein CASSGRGAGTGELFF.

The chain uses TRBV5-1 and TRBJ1-2, with 9 bases identical to TRBD1. With 4 bases clipped from V and 3 bases from J, the junction kept 10 bases outside the gene matches. Germline lookup yields CDR1 SGHRS and CDR2 YFSETQ. The CDR3 has 16 residues. The CDR3 coding sequence is TGCGCCAGCAGCCTGGACGGACAGGGGATCGACTATGGCTACACCTTC. Its protein is CASSLDGQGIDYGYTF.

The rearrangement joins TRBV7-2 to TRBJ1-1; D is uncertain. The CDR3 length is 13 residues. Germline V gene lookup returns CDR1 SGHTA and CDR2 FQGNSA. V was pared by 1 base and J by 3 bases, with 6 bases between. The CDR3 loop is CASSLDSDTEAFF. The CDR3 DNA follows: TGTGCCAGCAGCTTAGACTCGGACACTGAAGCTTTCTTT.

This clone has a count of ten or more. The chain links TRBV19 to TRBJ2-7, with 8 bases lining up with TRBD1. This CDR3 has 13 residues. Per germline, CDR1 LNHDA and CDR2 SQIVND (reference sequence). The trim removed 4 bases at V and 3 bases at J, leaving 2 bases unmatched. CDR3 bases: TGTGCCAGTAGTACCGGACAGGGCTACGAGCAGTACTTC. Its translation: CASSTGQGYEQYF.

The chain has TRBV7-8 and TRBJ1-1; D not certain. This CDR3 has 14 residues. Per germline, CDR1 SGHVS and CDR2 FQNEAQ. Trimming left V 1 base short and J 0 bases short, with 6 bases between. The CDR3 nucleotides read TGTGCCAGCAGCTTAGAACAGCTGAACACTGAAGCTTTCTTT. Protein product: CASSLEQLNTEAFF. The variable domain in full, completed from reference TRBV7-8 and TRBJ1-1, reads GAGVSQSPRYKVAKRGQDVALRCDPISGHVSLFWYQQALGQGPEFLTYFQNEAQLDKSGLPSDRFFAERPEGSVSTLKIQRTQQEDSAVYLCASSLEQLNTEAFFGQGTRLTVV.

This chain links TRBV5-4 with TRBJ2-1, with 8 positions matching TRBD2. CDR1 and CDR2 from the germline V gene are SGHNT and YYREEE (reference sequence). The J segment lost 9 bases and the V segment lost 4 bases, leaving 12 bases of the junction unmatched. This CDR3 spans 15 amino acids. This CDR3 reads CASSRTGLVSGEQFF. CDR3 DNA sequence: TGTGCCAGCAGCCGAACGGGACTAGTTTCCGGTGAGCAGTTCTTC. Full variable domain (rest looked up from reference TRBV5-4 and TRBJ2-1): ETGVTQSPTHLIKTRGQQVTLRCSSQSGHNTVSWYQQALGQGPQFIFQYYREEENGRGNFPPRFSGLQFPNYSSELNVNALELDDSALYLCASSRTGLVSGEQFFGPGTRLTVL.

J is TRBJ2-1 and V is TRBV14, with 7 bases fitting TRBD2. CDR1 SGHDN and CDR2 FVKESK come from the germline V gene. CDR3 size: 15 residues. V trimming: 4 bases; J trimming: 0 bases; junction bases outside the gene matches: 3. The CDR3 loop reads CASSRGGSSYNEQFF. The CDR3 DNA reads as TGTGCCAGCAGCCGGGGCGGGAGCTCCTACAATGAGCAGTTCTTC.

This sequence joins TRBV5-8 and TRBJ2-7, with unresolved D. Germline loops: CDR1 SGHTS, CDR2 YDEGEE. V lost 4 bases and J lost 3, with 5 bases in between. The CDR3 is 11 amino acids. The CDR3 nucleotides are TGTGCCAGCAGCCTAATCTACGAGCAGTACTTC. Translated: CASSLIYEQYF.

The genes are TRBV5-8 and TRBJ2-5; perhaps TRBD1 as D (5 bases). The CDR3 totals 12 residues. Looked up from germline, CDR1 is SGHTS and CDR2 is YDEGEE. The V gene lost 6 bases and the J gene lost 5 bases, with 11 bases spanning the gap. CDR3 protein: CASMGRRETQYF. CDR3 coding DNA: TGTGCCAGCATGGGGCGCCGGGAGACCCAGTACTTC.

A single count supports this clone. The chain carries TRBV6-1 and TRBJ1-1, with a weak D call TRBD1 (6 bases). The CDR3 has 14 residues. The V and J ends lost 6 bases and 0 bases respectively, with 11 bases between them. Germline CDR1 MNHNS, CDR2 SASEGT. This CDR3 reads CASSPDRLNTEAFF. The CDR3 DNA reads as TGTGCCAGCAGCCCCGACAGGCTGAACACTGAAGCTTTCTTT.

This clone showed up just a few times. V usage is TRBV2 and J usage is TRBJ2-7, with 8 bases fitting TRBD1. Germline CDR1 SNHLY, CDR2 FYNNEI. The CDR3 has 15 residues. V trimming: 3 bases; J trimming: 3 bases; junction bases outside the gene matches: 7. Written as DNA, the CDR3 is TGTGCCAGCAGTGATTACGGGACAGGATTCTACGAGCAGTACTTC. Its protein is CASSDYGTGFYEQYF. The variable domain in full, with the rest retrieved from reference TRBV2 and TRBJ2-7, is EPEVTQTPSHQVTQMGQEVILRCVPISNHLYFYWYRQILGQKVEFLVSFYNNEISEKSEIFDDQFSVERPDGSNFTLKIRSTKLEDSAMYFCASSDYGTGFYEQYFGPGTRLTVT.

The chain links TRBV9 to TRBJ2-2, with D uncertain. Germline V gene sequence: CDR1 SGDLS, CDR2 YYNGEE. The V and J ends lost 0 bases and 1 base respectively, with 7 bases between them. The CDR3 has 15 residues. In DNA, the CDR3 is TGTGCCAGCAGCGTAGGTAGACAGAACACCGGGGAGCTGTTTTTT. The encoded protein is CASSVGRQNTGELFF.